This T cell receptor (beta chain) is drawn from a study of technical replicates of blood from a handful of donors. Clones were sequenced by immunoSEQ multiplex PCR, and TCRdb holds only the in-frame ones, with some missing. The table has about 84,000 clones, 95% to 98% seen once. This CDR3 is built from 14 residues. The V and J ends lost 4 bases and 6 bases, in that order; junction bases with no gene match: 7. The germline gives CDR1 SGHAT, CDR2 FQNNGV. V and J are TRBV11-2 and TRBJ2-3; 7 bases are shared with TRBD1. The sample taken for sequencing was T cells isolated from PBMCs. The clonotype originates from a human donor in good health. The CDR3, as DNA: TGTGCCAGCAGCTCTGAACAGGGGTGGGATACGCAGTATTTT. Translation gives CASSSEQGWDTQYF.